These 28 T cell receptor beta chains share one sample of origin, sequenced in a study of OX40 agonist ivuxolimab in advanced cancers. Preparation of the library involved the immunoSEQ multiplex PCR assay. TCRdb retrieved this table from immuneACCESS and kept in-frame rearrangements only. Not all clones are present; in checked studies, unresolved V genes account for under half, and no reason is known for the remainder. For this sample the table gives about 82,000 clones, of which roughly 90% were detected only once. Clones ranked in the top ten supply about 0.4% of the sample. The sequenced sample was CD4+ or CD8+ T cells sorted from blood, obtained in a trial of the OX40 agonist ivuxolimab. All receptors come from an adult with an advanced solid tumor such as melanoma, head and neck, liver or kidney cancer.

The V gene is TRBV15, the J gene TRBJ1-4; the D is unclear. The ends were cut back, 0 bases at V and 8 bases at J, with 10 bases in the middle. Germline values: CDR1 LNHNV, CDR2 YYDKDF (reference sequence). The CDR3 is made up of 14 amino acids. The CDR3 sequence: CATSRELSTEKLFF. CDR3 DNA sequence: TGTGCCACCAGCAGAGAACTAAGTACAGAAAAACTGTTTTTT.

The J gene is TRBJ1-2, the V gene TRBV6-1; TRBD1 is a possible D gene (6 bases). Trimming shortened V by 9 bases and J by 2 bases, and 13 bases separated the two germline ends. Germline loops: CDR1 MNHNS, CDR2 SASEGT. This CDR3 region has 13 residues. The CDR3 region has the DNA TGTGCCAGTTACAGGGTTGTAAACTATGGCTACACCTTC. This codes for CASYRVVNYGYTF.

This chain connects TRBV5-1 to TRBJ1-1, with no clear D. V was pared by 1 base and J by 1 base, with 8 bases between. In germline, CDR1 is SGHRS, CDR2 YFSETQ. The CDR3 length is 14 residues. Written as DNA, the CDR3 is TGCGCCAGCAGCTTGAGCGCGGGGAACACTGAAGCTTTCTTT. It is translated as CASSLSAGNTEAFF.

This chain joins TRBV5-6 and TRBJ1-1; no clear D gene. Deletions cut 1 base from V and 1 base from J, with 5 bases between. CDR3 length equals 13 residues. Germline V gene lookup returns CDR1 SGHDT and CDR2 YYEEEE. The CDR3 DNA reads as TGTGCCAGCAGCTTGAACAGGAACACTGAAGCTTTCTTT. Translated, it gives CASSLNRNTEAFF.

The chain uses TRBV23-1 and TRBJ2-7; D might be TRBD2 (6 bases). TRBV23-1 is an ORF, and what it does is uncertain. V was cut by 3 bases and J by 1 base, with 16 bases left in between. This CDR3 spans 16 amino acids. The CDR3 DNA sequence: TGCGCCAGCAGTCATTCTATAGCGGCGGATTCCTACGAGCAGTACTTC. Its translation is CASSHSIAADSYEQYF.

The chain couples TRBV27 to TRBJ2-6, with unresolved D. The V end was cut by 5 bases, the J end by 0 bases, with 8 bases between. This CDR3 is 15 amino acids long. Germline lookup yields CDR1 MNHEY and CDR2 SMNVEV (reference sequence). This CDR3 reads CASSLQHSGANVLTF. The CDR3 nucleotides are TGTGCCAGCAGTCTACAGCACTCTGGGGCCAACGTCCTGACTTTC.

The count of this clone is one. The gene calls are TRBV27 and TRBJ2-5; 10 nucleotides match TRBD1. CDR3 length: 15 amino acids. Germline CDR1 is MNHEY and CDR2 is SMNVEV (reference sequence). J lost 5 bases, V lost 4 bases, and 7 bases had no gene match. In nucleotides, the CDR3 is TGTGCCAGCAGTTCTCGACAGGGGGCTTGGGAGACCCAGTACTTC. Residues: CASSSRQGAWETQYF.

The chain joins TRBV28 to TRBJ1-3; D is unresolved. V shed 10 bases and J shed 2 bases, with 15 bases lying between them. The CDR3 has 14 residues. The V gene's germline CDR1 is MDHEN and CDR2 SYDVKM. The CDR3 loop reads CATQPTAPGNTIYF. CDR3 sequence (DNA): TGTGCCACCCAACCCACAGCGCCTGGAAACACCATATATTTT.

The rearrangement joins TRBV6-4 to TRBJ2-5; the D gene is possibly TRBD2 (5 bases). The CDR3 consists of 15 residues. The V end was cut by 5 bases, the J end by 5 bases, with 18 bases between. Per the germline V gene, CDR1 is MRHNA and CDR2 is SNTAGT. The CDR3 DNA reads TGTGCCAGCAGTCAAACTCGAGGGCCTTGGGAGACCCAGTACTTC. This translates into CASSQTRGPWETQYF.

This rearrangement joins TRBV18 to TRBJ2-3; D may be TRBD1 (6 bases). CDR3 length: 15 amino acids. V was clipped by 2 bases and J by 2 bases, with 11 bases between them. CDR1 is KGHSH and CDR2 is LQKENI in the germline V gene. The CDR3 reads CASSPMGQTTDTQYF. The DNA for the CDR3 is TGTGCCAGCTCACCAATGGGACAAACCACAGATACGCAGTATTTT.

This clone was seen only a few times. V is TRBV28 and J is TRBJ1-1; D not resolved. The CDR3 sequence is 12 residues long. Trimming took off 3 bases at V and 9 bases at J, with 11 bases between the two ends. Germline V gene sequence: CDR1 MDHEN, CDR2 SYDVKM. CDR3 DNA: TGTGCCAGCAGTTTCTCATACACGCAAGCTTTCTTT. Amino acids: CASSFSYTQAFF.

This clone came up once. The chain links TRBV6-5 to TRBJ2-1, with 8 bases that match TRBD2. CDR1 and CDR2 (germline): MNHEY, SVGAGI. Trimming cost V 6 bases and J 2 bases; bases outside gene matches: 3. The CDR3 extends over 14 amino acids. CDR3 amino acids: CASRVGGAYNEQFF. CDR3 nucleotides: TGTGCCAGCAGGGTCGGGGGGGCCTACAATGAGCAGTTCTTC.

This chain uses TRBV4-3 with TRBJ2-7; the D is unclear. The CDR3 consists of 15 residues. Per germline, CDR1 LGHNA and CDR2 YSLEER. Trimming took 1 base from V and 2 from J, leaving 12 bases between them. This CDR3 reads CASSQVAGQAYEQYF. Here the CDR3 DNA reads TGCGCCAGCAGCCAAGTCGCCGGCCAGGCCTACGAGCAGTACTTC.

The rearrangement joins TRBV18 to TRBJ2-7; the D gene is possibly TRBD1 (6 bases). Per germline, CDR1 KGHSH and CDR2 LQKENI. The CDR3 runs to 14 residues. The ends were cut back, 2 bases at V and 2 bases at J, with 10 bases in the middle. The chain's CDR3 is CASSPRGHTYEQYF. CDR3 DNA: TGTGCCAGCTCACCAAGGGGACATACCTACGAGCAGTACTTC.

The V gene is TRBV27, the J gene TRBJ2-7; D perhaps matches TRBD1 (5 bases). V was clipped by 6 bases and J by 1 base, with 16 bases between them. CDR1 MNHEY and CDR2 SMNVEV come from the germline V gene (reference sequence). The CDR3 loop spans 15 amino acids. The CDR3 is CASSDQAGHSYEQYF. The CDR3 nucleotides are TGTGCCAGCAGCGACCAGGCAGGGCATTCCTACGAGCAGTACTTC.

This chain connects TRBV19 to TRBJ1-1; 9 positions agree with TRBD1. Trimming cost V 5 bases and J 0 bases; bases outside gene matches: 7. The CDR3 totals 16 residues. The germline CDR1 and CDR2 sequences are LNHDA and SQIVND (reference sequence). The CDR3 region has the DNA TGTGCCAGTAGTTCACAGGGGGCACCCATGAACACTGAAGCTTTCTTT. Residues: CASSSQGAPMNTEAFF.

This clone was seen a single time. CDR3 region: CSVEWQITDTQYF. The CDR3 DNA reads as TGCAGCGTTGAGTGGCAGATCACAGATACGCAGTATTTT. The chain recombines TRBV29-1 with TRBJ2-3; D call uncertain. From germline, CDR1 is SQVTM and CDR2 ANQGSEA. This CDR3 spans 13 amino acids. V was trimmed by 3 bases and J by 2 bases, leaving 9 bases between them.

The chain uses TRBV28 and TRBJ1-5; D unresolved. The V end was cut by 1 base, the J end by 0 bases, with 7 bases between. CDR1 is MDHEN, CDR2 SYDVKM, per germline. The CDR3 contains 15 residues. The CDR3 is CASSLLHISNQPQHF. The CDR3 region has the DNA TGTGCCAGCAGTTTATTACACATTAGCAATCAGCCCCAGCATTTT.

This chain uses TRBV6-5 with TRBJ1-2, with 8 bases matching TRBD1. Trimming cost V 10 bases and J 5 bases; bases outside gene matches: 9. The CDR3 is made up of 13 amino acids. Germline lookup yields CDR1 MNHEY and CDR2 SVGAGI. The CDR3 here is CATLDGTGYGYTF. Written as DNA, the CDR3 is TGTGCCACACTAGACGGGACAGGTTATGGCTACACCTTC.

CDR3 amino acids: CARTGQLFNSPLHF. DNA of the CDR3: TGCGCCAGGACGGGACAGCTTTTCAATTCACCCCTCCACTTT. The chain carries TRBV23-1 and TRBJ1-6, with 7 bases that match TRBD1. TRBV23-1 is filed as an ORF, its function uncertain. The CDR3 has 14 amino acids. With 9 bases clipped from V and 7 bases from J, the junction kept 9 bases outside the gene matches.

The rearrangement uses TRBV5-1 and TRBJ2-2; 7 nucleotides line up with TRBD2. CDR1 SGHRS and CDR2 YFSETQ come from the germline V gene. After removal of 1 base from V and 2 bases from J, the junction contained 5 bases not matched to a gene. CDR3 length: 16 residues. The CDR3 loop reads CASSLLGGSNTGELFF. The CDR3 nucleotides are TGCGCCAGCAGCTTGCTGGGCGGGAGCAACACCGGGGAGCTGTTTTTT. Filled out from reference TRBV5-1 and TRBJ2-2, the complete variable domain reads KAGVTQTPRYLIKTRGQQVTLSCSPISGHRSVSWYQQTPGQGLQFLFEYFSETQRNKGNFPGRFSGRQFSNSRSEMNVSTLELGDSALYLCASSLLGGSNTGELFFGEGSRLTVL.

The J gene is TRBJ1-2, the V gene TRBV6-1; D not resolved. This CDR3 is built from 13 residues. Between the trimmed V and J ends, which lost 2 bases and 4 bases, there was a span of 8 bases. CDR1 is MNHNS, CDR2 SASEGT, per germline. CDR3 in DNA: TGTGCCAGCAGTGAACGTCCGGGCTATGGCTACACCTTC. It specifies CASSERPGYGYTF.

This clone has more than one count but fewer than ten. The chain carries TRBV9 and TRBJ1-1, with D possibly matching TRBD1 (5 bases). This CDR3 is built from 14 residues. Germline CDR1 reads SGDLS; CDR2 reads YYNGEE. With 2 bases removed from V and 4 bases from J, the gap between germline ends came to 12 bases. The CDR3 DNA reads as TGTGCCAGCAGCGTTTTTCAGGGTGGCACTGAAGCTTTCTTT. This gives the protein CASSVFQGGTEAFF.

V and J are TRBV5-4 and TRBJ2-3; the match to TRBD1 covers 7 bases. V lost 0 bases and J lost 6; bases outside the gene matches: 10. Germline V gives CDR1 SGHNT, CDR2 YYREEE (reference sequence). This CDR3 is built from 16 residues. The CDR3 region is CASSLGGQSRRDTQYF. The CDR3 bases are TGTGCCAGCAGCTTGGGGGGACAGAGTCGGCGGGATACGCAGTATTTT.

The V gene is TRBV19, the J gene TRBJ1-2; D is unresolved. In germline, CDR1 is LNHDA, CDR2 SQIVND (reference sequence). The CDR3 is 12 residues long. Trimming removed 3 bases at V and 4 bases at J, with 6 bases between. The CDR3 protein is CASSMYTYGYTF. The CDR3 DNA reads TGTGCCAGTAGTATGTACACCTATGGCTACACCTTC. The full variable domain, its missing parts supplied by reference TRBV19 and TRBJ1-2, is DGGITQSPKYLFRKEGQNVTLSCEQNLNHDAMYWYRQDPGQGLRLIYYSQIVNDFQKGDIAEGYSVSREKKESFPLTVTSAQKNPTAFYLCASSMYTYGYTFGSGTRLTVV.

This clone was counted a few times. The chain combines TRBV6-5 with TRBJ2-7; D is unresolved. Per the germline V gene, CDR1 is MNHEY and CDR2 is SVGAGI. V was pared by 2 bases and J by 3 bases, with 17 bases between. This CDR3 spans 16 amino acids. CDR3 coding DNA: TGTGCCAGCAGTTACACCTTCCCTCCGGGTAACTACGAGCAGTACTTC. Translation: CASSYTFPPGNYEQYF.

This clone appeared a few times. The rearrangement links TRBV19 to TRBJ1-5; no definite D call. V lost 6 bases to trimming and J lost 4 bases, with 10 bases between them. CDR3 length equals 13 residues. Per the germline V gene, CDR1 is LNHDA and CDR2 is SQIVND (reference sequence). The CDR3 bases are TGTGCCAGTAGATCAGAGTTGAATCAGCCCCAGCATTTT. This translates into CASRSELNQPQHF.

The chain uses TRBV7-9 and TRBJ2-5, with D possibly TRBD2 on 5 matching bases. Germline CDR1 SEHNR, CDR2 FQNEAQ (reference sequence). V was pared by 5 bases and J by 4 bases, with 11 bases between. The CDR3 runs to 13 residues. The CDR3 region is CASSLLSGETQYF. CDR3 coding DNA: TGTGCCAGCAGCCTACTAAGCGGAGAGACCCAGTACTTC.